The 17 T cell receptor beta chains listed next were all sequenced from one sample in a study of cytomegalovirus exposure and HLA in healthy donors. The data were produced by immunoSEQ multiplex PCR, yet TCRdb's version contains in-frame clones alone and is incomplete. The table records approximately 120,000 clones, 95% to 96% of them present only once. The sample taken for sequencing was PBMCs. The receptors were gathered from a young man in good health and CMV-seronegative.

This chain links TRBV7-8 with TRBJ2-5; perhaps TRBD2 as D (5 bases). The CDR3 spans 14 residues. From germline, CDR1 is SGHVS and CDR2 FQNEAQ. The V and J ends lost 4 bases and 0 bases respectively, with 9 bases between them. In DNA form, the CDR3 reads TGTGCCAGCAGCTCGACTACGTACCAAGAGACCCAGTACTTC. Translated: CASSSTTYQETQYF.

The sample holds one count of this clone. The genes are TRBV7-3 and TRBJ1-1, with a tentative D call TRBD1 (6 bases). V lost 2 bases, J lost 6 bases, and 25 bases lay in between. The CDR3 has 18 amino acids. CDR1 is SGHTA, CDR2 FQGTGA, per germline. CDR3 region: CASSLDLGFGTLDAEAFF. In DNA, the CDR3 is TGTGCCAGCAGCTTAGATTTGGGCTTCGGGACACTGGACGCTGAAGCTTTCTTT.

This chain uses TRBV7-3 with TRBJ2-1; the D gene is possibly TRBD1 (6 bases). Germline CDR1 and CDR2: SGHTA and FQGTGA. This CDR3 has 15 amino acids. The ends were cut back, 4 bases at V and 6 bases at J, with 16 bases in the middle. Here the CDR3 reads CASSSQGIGGNEQFF. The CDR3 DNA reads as TGTGCCAGCAGCTCGCAGGGGATTGGGGGCAATGAGCAGTTCTTC.

CDR3 residues: CSVAAGGYYNEQFF. In nucleotides, the CDR3 is TGCAGCGTCGCAGCGGGAGGGTACTACAATGAGCAGTTCTTC. The V call is TRBV29-1, the J call TRBJ2-1; 10 nucleotides match TRBD2. V was pared by 6 bases and J by 3 bases, with 5 bases of the junction left unmatched. Looked up from germline, CDR1 is SQVTM and CDR2 is ANQGSEA. This CDR3 has 14 amino acids.

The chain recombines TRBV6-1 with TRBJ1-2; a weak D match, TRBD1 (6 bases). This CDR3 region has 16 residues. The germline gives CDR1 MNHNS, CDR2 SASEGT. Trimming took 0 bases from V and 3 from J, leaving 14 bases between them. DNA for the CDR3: TGTGCCAGCAGTGAAGCACAGGGAAAAGGCTACTATGGCTACACCTTC. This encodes CASSEAQGKGYYGYTF.

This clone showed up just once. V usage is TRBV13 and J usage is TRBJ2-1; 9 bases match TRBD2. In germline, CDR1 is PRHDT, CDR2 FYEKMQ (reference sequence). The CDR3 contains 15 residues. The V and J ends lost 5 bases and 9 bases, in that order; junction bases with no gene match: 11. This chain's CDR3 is CASSPPSGRPSEQFF. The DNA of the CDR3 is TGTGCCAGCAGCCCCCCCAGCGGGAGGCCGAGTGAGCAGTTCTTC.

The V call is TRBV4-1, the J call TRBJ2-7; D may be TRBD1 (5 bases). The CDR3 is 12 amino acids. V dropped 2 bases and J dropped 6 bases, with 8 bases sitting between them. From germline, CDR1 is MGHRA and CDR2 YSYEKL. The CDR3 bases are TGCGCCAGCAGCCAACAGGGTCCCGAGCAGTACTTC. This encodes CASSQQGPEQYF.

CDR3 protein: CATSRDRGENEKLFF. CDR3 sequence (DNA): TGTGCCACCAGCAGGGACAGGGGGGAAAATGAAAAACTGTTTTTT. This chain joins TRBV15 and TRBJ1-4; 10 bases align to TRBD1. V was clipped by 3 bases and J by 5 bases; unmatched bases: 3. CDR3 length: 15 residues. In germline, CDR1 is LNHNV, CDR2 YYDKDF (reference sequence).

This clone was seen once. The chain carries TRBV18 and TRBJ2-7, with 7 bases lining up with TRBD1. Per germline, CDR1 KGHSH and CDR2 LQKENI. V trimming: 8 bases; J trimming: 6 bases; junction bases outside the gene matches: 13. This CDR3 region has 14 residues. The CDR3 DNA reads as TGTGCCAGCCCACTTTCTACAGGGGTGGGCGAGCAGTACTTC. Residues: CASPLSTGVGEQYF.

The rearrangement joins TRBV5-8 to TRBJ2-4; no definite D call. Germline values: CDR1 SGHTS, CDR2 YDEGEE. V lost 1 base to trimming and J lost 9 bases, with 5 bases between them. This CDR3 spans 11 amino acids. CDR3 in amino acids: CASSLIGIQYF. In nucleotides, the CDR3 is TGTGCCAGCAGCTTGATCGGCATTCAGTACTTC.

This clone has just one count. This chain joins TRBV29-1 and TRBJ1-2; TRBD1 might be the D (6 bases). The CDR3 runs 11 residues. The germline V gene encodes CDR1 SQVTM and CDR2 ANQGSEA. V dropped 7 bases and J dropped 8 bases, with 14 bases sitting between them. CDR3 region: CSALQGQGYTF. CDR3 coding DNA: TGCAGCGCCTTACAGGGCCAGGGCTACACCTTC.

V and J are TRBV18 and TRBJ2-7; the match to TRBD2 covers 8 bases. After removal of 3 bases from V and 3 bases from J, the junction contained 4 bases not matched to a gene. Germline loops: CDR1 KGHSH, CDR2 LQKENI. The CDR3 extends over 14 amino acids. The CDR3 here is CASSPSGNGYEQYF. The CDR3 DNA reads TGTGCCAGCTCACCTAGCGGGAATGGCTACGAGCAGTACTTC.

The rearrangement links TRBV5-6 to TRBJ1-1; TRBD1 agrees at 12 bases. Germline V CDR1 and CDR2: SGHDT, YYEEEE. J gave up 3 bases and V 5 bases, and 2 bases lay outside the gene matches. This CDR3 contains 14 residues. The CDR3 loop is CASRWDRGHTEAFF. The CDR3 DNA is TGTGCCAGCAGATGGGACAGGGGGCACACTGAAGCTTTCTTT. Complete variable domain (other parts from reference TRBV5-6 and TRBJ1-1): DAGVTQSPTHLIKTRGQQVTLRCSPKSGHDTVSWYQQALGQGPQFIFQYYEEEERQRGNFPDRFSGHQFPNYSSELNVNALLLGDSALYLCASRWDRGHTEAFFGQGTRLTVV.

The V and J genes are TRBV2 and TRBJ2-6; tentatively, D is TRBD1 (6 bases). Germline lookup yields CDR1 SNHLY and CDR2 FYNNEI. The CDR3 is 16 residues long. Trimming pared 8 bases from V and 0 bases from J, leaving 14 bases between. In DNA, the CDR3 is TGTGCCAGCTCCACGGGACAACCCTCTGGGGCCAACGTCCTGACTTTC. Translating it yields CASSTGQPSGANVLTF.

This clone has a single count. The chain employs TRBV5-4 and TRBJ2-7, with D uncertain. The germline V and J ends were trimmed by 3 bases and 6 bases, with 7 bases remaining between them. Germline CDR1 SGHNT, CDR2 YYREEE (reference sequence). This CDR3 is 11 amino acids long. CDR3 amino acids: CASSSDSEQYF. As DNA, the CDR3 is TGTGCCAGCAGCTCAGATTCCGAGCAGTACTTC.

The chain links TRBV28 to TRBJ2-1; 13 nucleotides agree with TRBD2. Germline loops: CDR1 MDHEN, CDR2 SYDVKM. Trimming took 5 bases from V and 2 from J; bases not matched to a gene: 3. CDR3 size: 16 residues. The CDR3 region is CASSRLAGGTYNEQFF. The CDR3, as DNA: TGTGCCAGCAGTCGACTAGCGGGAGGTACCTACAATGAGCAGTTCTTC.

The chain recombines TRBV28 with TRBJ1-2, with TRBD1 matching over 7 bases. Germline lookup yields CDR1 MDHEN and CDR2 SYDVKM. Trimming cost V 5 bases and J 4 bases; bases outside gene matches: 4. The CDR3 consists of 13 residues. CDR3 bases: TGTGCCAGCAGTCTCGGGACAGCCTATGGCTACACCTTC. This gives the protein CASSLGTAYGYTF.